The 9 T cell receptor beta chains below were found in one sample sequenced in a study of a mutant IDH1 vaccine in newly diagnosed glioma (dated by TCRdb to about 2021). The time point label of this sample denotes: baseline, week 1 (first vaccination visit). This specimen's treatment or condition label, interpreted: pre-vaccination baseline after standard-of-care therapy. Library preparation employed the immunoSEQ multiplex PCR assay. This is the immuneACCESS table as TCRdb keeps it, with only in-frame sequences that have V and J called. A part of the clones is gone; compared with another copy, unresolved V genes explain less than half, and the rest is unexplained. The sample has approximately 100,000 clones on record, 85% to 90% of them singletons. Clones ranked in the top ten supply around 0.6% of the sample. The sample in question was PBMCs, obtained from a glioma patient treated with radiotherapy, temozolomide or both. Receptors originate from a woman in her fifties or sixties with glioma.

The genes are TRBV19 and TRBJ1-1, with a tentative D call TRBD1 (5 bases). The CDR3 is made up of 13 amino acids. V shed 5 bases and J shed 0 bases, with 7 bases lying between them. CDR1 is LNHDA and CDR2 is SQIVND in the germline V gene (reference sequence). The CDR3 nucleotides read TGTGCCAGTAGTCTGGGGCTGAACACTGAAGCTTTCTTT. This sequence encodes CASSLGLNTEAFF.

This clone was picked up one time. The J gene is TRBJ2-7, the V gene TRBV5-1; a possible D gene is TRBD2 (6 bases). V was trimmed by 0 bases and J by 2 bases, leaving 9 bases between them. Germline lookup yields CDR1 SGHRS and CDR2 YFSETQ. CDR3 length equals 14 residues. The CDR3 region is CASSLAAGTYEQYF. The CDR3 DNA follows: TGCGCCAGCAGCTTGGCCGCGGGAACCTACGAGCAGTACTTC.

V gene TRBV6-5 combines with J gene TRBJ2-3; TRBD2 aligns across 9 bases. V trimming: 6 bases; J trimming: 2 bases; junction bases outside the gene matches: 3. CDR1 MNHEY and CDR2 SVGAGI come from the germline V gene. The length of the CDR3 is 14 residues. The CDR3 bases are TGTGCCAGCAGGGCGGGGGGGGACACAGATACGCAGTATTTT. Amino acids: CASRAGGDTDTQYF.

This clone appeared a few times. V and J are TRBV30 and TRBJ2-7, with 7 bases aligning to TRBD1. The length of the CDR3 is 16 residues. CDR1 GTSNPN and CDR2 SVGIG come from the germline V gene (reference sequence). The V and J ends lost 0 bases and 2 bases, in that order; junction bases with no gene match: 10. In DNA form, the CDR3 reads TGTGCCTGGAGTGTGGTTATGTGGGACAGCACCTACGAGCAGTACTTC. Encoded protein: CAWSVVMWDSTYEQYF.

The rearrangement uses TRBV5-1 and TRBJ1-2, with 9 bases lining up with TRBD1. The V and J ends lost 7 bases and 4 bases, in that order; junction bases with no gene match: 5. Germline CDR1 and CDR2: SGHRS and YFSETQ. CDR3 size: 13 residues. The CDR3 nucleotides read TGCGCCAGCGGAATGACAGGGGGCTATGGCTACACCTTC. Protein sequence: CASGMTGGYGYTF.

V gene TRBV25-1 combines with J gene TRBJ1-1; unclear D gene. Trimming left V 7 bases short and J 8 bases short, with 11 bases between. Germline values: CDR1 MGHDK, CDR2 SYGVNS. CDR3 length: 11 amino acids. The CDR3: CASITATEAFF. DNA for the CDR3: TGTGCCAGCATTACGGCGACCGAAGCTTTCTTT.

The CDR3 region is CASSLDLGSTDTQYF. DNA of the CDR3: TGTGCCAGCAGCTTGGACCTCGGCAGCACAGATACGCAGTATTTT. The V and J genes are TRBV7-9 and TRBJ2-3; D not certain. Germline loops: CDR1 SEHNR, CDR2 FQNEAQ (reference sequence). V lost 3 bases and J 0 bases, leaving 10 bases between the germline ends. CDR3 length equals 15 residues.

The rearrangement links TRBV4-1 to TRBJ2-3; no firm D call. The V end was cut by 0 bases, the J end by 7 bases, with 5 bases between. The germline gives CDR1 MGHRA, CDR2 YSYEKL. The CDR3 has 12 residues. CDR3 sequence reads: CASSQDEYTQYF. In DNA form, the CDR3 reads TGCGCCAGCAGCCAAGATGAATATACGCAGTATTTT.

The sample holds one count of this clone. The genes are TRBV7-6 and TRBJ1-5; D possibly corresponds to TRBD1 (6 bases). The ends were cut back, 5 bases at V and 6 bases at J, with 14 bases in the middle. Germline loops: CDR1 SGHVS, CDR2 FNYEAQ. The CDR3 spans 14 residues. The CDR3 nucleotides are TGTGCCAGCAGCGGAACAGGGAACAGTCAGCCCCAGCATTTT. This encodes CASSGTGNSQPQHF.